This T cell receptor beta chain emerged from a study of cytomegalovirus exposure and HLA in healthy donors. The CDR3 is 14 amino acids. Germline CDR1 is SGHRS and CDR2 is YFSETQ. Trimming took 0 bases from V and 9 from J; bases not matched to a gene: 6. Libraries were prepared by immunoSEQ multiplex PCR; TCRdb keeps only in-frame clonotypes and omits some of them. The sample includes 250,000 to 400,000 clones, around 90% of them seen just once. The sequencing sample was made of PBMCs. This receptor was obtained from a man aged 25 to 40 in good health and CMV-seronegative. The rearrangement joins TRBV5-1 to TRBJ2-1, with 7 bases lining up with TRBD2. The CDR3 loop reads CASSLGGLFSEQFF. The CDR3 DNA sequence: TGCGCCAGCAGCTTGGGGGGACTATTCTCTGAGCAGTTCTTC.